This TCR beta chain derives from a study of OX40 agonist ivuxolimab in advanced cancers. As for the study in general: The patients got ivuxolimab, which is an agonistic anti-OX40 (CD134) antibody.

Germline values: CDR1 SGHRS, CDR2 YFSETQ. Unmatched junction bases numbered 3, after V lost 5 bases and J lost 5 bases. The CDR3 runs to 15 residues. Collection of blood occurred at baseline, at cycle 4 day 1, and at cycle 7 day 1. Data came from immunoSEQ multiplex PCR; TCRdb stores just in-frame clones and leaves some out. Found here are just over 90,000 clones, 85% to 95% of them singletons; the top ten hold 2% to 3%. This clonotype was obtained from an adult with an advanced solid tumor such as melanoma, head and neck, liver or kidney cancer. The chain has TRBV5-1 and TRBJ2-5, with 16 positions matching TRBD2. Sequenced material: CD4+ or CD8+ T cells sorted from blood, taken in a trial of the OX40 agonist ivuxolimab. The CDR3 loop is CASRMGLAGGETQYF. CDR3 sequence (DNA): TGCGCCAGCAGAATGGGACTAGCGGGAGGGGAGACCCAGTACTTC.